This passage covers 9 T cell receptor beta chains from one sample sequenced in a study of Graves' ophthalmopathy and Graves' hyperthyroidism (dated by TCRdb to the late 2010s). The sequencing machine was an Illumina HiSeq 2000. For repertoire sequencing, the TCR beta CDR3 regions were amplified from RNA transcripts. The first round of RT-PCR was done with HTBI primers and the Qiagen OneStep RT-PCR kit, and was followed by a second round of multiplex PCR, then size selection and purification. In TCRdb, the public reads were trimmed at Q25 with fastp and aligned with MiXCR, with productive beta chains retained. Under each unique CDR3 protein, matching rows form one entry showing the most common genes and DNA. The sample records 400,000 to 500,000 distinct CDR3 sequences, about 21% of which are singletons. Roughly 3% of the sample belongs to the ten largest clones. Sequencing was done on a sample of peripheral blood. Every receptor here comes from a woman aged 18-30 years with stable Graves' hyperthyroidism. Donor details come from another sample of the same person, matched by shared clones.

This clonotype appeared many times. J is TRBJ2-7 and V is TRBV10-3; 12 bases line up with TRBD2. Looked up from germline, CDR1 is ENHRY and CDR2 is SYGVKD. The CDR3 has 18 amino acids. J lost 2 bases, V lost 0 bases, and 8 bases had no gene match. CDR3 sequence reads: CAISESRFRTSGTYEQYF. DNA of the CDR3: TGTGCCATCAGTGAGTCCCGGTTTAGGACTAGCGGGACCTACGAGCAGTACTTC.

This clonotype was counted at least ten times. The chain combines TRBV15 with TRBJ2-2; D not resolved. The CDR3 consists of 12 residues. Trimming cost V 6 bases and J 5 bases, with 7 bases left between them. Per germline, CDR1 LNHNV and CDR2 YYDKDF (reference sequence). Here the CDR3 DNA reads TGTGCCACCAGTGCAACTACCGGGGAGCTGTTTTTT. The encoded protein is CATSATTGELFF.

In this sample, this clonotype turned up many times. CDR3: CASSLQGGASETQYF. CDR3 bases: TGTGCCAGCAGCTTACAAGGCGGAGCATCGGAGACCCAGTACTTC. V is TRBV7-3 and J is TRBJ2-5; D is uncertain. The CDR3 is made up of 15 amino acids. The V and J ends lost 2 bases and 5 bases respectively, with 15 bases between them. CDR1 is SGHTA, CDR2 FQGTGA, per germline.

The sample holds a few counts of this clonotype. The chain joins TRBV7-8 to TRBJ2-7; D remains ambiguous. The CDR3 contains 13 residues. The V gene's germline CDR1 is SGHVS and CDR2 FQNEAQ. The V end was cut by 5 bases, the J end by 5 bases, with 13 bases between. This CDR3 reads CASSGELGDEQYF. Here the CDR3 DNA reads TGTGCCAGCAGCGGCGAGCTGGGTGACGAGCAGTACTTC.

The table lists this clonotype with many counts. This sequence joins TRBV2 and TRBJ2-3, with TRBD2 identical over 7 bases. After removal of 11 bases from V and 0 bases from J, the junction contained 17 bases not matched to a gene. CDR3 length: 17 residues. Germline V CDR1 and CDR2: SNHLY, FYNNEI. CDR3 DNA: TGTGCCGGATACCTGGCGGGAGAATGGATTAGCACAGATACGCAGTATTTT. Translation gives CAGYLAGEWISTDTQYF.

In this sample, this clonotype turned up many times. CDR3 amino acids: CSARDPSGSSYEQYF. The DNA for the CDR3 is TGCAGTGCTAGGGACCCTAGCGGGAGCTCCTACGAGCAGTACTTC. The rearrangement uses TRBV20-1 and TRBJ2-7, with TRBD2 matching 10 bases. Trimming at V came to 3 bases and at J to 0 bases, leaving 5 bases not matched to a gene. The CDR3 totals 15 residues. Germline V gene sequence: CDR1 DFQATT, CDR2 SNEGSKA (reference sequence).

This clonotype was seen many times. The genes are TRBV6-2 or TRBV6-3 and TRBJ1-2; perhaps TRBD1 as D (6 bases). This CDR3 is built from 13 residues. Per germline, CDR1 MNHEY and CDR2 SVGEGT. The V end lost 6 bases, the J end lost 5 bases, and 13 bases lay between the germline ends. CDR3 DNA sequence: TGTGCCAGCAGCGGACAGACCACGTATGGCTACACCTTC. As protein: CASSGQTTYGYTF.

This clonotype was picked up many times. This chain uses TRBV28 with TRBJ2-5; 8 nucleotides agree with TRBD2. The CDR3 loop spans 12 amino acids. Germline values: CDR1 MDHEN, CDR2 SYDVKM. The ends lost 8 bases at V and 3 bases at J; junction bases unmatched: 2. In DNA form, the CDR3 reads TGTGCCAGCCGTAGCGGGAAAGAGACCCAGTACTTC. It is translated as CASRSGKETQYF.

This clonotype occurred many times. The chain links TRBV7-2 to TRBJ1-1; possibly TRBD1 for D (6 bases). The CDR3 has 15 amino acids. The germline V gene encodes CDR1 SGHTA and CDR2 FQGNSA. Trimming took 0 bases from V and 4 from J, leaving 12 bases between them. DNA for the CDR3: TGTGCCAGCAGCTTAGCGGTGGGGGCTGTCACTGAAGCTTTCTTT. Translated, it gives CASSLAVGAVTEAFF.